This T cell receptor (beta chain) appears in the sequencing data of a study of blood T cell repertoires in COVID-19. Per the authors' pipeline: Nucleated cell number was recorded as an estimate derived from reference gene primer amplification. The assay was immunoSEQ multiplex PCR, and TCRdb's table has in-frame clones only and misses some. From that table come the V and J calls and clone size; the DNA was used to work out D and trimming. Of 40,000 to 50,000 clones listed, about 76% are singletons. The CDR3 is 14 residues long. Trimming took off 3 bases at V and 3 bases at J, with 10 bases between the two ends. CDR1 is SGDLS and CDR2 is YYNGEE in the germline V gene.

This chain joins TRBV9 and TRBJ1-5; D gene uncertain. Material for sequencing was peripheral blood. The source is a man aged 65-85 years with active or convalescent COVID-19. The CDR3 protein is CASSAGNDNQPQHF. CDR3 in DNA: TGTGCCAGCAGCGCCGGGAATGACAATCAGCCCCAGCATTTT.